This T cell receptor (beta chain) stems from a study of cytomegalovirus exposure and HLA in healthy donors. Findings and limits, study-wide: There were some V segments, including TRBV6-2 and TRBV6-3, excluded as indistinguishable.

The PCR ran on 60 Vbeta and 13 Jbeta primers. Here immunoSEQ multiplex PCR was the method, and the copy in TCRdb shows in-frame clones only, minus some. The table records fewer than 55,000 clones, about 71% of them present only once. With respect to this clone: Its target is not known.

V was clipped by 6 bases and J by 1 base; unmatched bases: 3. From germline, CDR1 is SGHVS and CDR2 FQNEAQ. The CDR3 extends over 14 amino acids. This receptor was obtained from a woman aged 45-60 years in good health and CMV-seropositive. The V and J genes are TRBV7-8 and TRBJ2-3, with 8 bases aligning to TRBD2. Sequencing used PBMCs. This CDR3 is CASSSGRGTDTQYF. The CDR3 nucleotides read TGTGCCAGCAGTTCCGGGAGGGGCACAGATACGCAGTATTTT. Filled out from reference TRBV7-8 and TRBJ2-3, the complete variable domain reads GAGVSQSPRYKVAKRGQDVALRCDPISGHVSLFWYQQALGQGPEFLTYFQNEAQLDKSGLPSDRFFAERPEGSVSTLKIQRTQQEDSAVYLCASSSGRGTDTQYFGPGTRLTVL.